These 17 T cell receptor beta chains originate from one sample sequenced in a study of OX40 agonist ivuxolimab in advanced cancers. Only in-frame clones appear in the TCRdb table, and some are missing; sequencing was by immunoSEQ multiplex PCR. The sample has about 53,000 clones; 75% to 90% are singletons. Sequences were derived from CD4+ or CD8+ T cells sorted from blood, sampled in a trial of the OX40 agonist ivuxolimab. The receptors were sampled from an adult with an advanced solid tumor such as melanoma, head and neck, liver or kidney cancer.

The CDR3 protein is CASSLVGGPYNEQFF. CDR3 DNA sequence: TGTGCCAGCAGCTTAGTGGGGGGTCCCTACAATGAGCAGTTCTTC. This sequence joins TRBV11-1 and TRBJ2-1; D is possibly TRBD2 (6 bases). This CDR3 region has 15 residues. Trimming removed 1 base from V and 2 bases from J, with 9 bases in between. The germline gives CDR1 SGHAT, CDR2 FQDESV (reference sequence). The whole variable domain, remainder taken from reference TRBV11-1 and TRBJ2-1, is EAEVAQSPRYKITEKSQAVAFWCDPISGHATLYWYRQILGQGPELLVQFQDESVVDDSQLPKDRFSAERLKGVDSTLKIQPAELGDSAMYLCASSLVGGPYNEQFFGPGTRLTVL.

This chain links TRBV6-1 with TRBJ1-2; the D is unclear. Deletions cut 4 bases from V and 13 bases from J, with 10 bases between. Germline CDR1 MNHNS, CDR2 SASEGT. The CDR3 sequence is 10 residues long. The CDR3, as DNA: TGTGCCAGCAGTGCCAACAGCTTCACCTTC. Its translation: CASSANSFTF.

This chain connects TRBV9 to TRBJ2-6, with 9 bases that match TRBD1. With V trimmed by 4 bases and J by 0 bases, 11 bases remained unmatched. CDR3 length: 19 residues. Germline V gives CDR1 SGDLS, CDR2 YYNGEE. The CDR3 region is CASSPQPGQGNSGANVLTF. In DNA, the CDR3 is TGTGCCAGCAGCCCACAACCGGGACAGGGCAACTCTGGGGCCAACGTCCTGACTTTC. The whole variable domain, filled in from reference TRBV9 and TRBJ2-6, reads DSGVTQTPKHLITATGQRVTLRCSPRSGDLSVYWYQQSLDQGLQFLIQYYNGEERAKGNILERFSAQQFPDLHSELNLSSLELGDSALYFCASSPQPGQGNSGANVLTFGAGSRLTVL.

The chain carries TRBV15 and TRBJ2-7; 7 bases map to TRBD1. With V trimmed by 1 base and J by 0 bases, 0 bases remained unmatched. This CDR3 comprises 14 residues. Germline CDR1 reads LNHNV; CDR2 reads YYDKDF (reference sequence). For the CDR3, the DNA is TGTGCCACCAGCAGAGGGGACAGCTCCTACGAGCAGTACTTC. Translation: CATSRGDSSYEQYF.

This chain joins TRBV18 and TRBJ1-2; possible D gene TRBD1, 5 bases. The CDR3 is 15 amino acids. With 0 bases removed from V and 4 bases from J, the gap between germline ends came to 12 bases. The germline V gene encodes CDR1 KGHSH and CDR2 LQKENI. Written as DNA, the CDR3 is TGTGCCAGCTCACCACCGACAGCCCCTGTCTATGGCTACACCTTC. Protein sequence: CASSPPTAPVYGYTF.

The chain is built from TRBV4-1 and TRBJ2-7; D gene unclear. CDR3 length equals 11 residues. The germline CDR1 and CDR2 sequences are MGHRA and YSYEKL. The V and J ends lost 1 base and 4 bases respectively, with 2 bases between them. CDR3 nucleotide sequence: TGCGCCAGCAGCCAAGTTTACGAGCAGTACTTC. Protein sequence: CASSQVYEQYF.

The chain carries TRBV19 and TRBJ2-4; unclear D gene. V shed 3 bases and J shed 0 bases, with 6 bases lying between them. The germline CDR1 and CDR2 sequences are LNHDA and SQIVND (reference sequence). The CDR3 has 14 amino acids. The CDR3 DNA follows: TGTGCCAGTAGTATTGGGGAAGCCAAAAACATTCAGTACTTC. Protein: CASSIGEAKNIQYF.

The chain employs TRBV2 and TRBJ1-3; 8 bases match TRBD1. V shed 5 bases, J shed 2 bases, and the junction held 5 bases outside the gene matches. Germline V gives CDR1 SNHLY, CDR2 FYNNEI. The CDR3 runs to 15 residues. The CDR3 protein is CASSPRTGTGNTIYF. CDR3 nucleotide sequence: TGTGCCAGCAGTCCGCGGACAGGGACTGGAAACACCATATATTTT.

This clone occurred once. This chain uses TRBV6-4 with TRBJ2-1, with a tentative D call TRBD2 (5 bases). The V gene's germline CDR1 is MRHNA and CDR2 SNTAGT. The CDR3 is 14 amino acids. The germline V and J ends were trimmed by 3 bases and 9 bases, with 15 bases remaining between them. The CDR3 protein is CASSEYGSAGEQFF. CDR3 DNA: TGTGCCAGCAGTGAGTACGGTAGCGCTGGTGAGCAGTTCTTC.

This chain's CDR3 is CASSPLLTGPDEAFF. CDR3 nucleotides: TGTGCCAGCAGCCCCCTCCTGACAGGGCCCGATGAAGCTTTCTTT. The genes are TRBV7-9 and TRBJ1-1, with 7 bases lining up with TRBD1. This CDR3 spans 15 amino acids. Germline V lookup: CDR1 SEHNR, CDR2 FQNEAQ (reference sequence). V lost 5 bases, J lost 7 bases, and 13 bases stayed unmatched.

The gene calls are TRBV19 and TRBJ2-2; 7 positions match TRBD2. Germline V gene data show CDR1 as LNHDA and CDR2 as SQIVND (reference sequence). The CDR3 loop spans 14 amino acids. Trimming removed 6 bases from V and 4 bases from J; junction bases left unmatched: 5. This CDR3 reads CASRVGGSTGELFF. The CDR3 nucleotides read TGTGCCAGTAGGGTGGGCGGGAGCACCGGGGAGCTGTTTTTT.

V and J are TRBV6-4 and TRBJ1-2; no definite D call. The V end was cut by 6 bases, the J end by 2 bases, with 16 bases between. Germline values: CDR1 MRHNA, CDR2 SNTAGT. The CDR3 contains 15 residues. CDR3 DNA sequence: TGTGCCAGCAGACAATACTCAGCACCCAACTATGGCTACACCTTC. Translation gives CASRQYSAPNYGYTF.

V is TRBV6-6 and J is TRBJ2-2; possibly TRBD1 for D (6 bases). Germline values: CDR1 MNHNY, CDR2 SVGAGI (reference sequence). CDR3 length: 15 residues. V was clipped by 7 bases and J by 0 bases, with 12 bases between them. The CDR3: CASTLQGTNTGELFF. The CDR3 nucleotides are TGTGCCAGCACGTTACAGGGAACGAACACCGGGGAGCTGTTTTTT.

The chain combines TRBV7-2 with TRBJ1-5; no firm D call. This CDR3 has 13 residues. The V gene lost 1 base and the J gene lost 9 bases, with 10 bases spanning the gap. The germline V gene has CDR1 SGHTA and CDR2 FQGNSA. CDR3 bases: TGTGCCAGCAGCTTAGGGCCGGTCCGGCCCCAGCATTTT. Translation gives CASSLGPVRPQHF.

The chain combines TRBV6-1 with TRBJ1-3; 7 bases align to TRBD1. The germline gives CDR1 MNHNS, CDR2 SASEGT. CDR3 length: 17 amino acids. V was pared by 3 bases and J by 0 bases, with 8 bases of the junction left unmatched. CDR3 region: CASSEVRQGNSGNTIYF. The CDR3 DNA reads TGTGCCAGCAGTGAGGTTAGACAGGGTAACTCTGGAAACACCATATATTTT.

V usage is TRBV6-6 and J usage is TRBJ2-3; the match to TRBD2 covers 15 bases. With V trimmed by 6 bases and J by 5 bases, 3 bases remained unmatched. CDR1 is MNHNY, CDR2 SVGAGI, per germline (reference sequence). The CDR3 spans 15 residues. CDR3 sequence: CASRLGLAGGDTQYF. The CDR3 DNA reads TGTGCCAGCAGGCTGGGACTAGCGGGAGGAGATACGCAGTATTTT.

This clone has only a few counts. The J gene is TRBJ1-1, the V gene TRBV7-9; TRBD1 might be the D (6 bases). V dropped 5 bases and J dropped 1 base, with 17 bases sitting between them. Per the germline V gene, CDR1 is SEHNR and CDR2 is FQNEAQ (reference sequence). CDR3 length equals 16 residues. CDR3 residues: CASSDGGFTRNTEAFF. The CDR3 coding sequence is TGTGCCAGCAGCGACGGGGGCTTTACCAGGAACACTGAAGCTTTCTTT.